The 32 T cell receptor beta chains below come from one sample, sequenced in a study of T cell responses to AZD1222 COVID-19 vaccine. This table comes from immunoSEQ multiplex PCR, and its TCRdb copy is limited to in-frame clones, with some not included. The table includes about 160,000 clones, 88% detected once. Sequenced material: peripheral blood, taken on day 0 of AZD1222 vaccination. These TCRs come from an adult in good health.

This clone was recorded a few times. In nucleotides, the CDR3 is TGTGCCAGCAGTCTAGTAGGGGGACATACGCAGTATTTT. It codes for CASSLVGGHTQYF. The rearrangement joins TRBV6-5 to TRBJ2-3, with a possible D match to TRBD1 (6 bases). The CDR3 consists of 13 residues. The V end was cut by 5 bases, the J end by 7 bases, with 13 bases between. Germline V lookup: CDR1 MNHEY, CDR2 SVGAGI.

The rearrangement uses TRBV7-2 and TRBJ1-3; tentatively, D is TRBD1 (5 bases). The V gene's germline CDR1 is SGHTA and CDR2 FQGNSA. This CDR3 region has 16 residues. The V and J ends lost 0 bases and 7 bases respectively, with 16 bases between them. The CDR3 DNA is TGTGCCAGCAGCTTAGCTAGCCAGGGAAGAAGCAACACCATATATTTT. Residues: CASSLASQGRSNTIYF.

The chain is built from TRBV9 and TRBJ2-1; D is unclear. The CDR3 is 15 amino acids. Germline V CDR1 and CDR2: SGDLS, YYNGEE. V gave up 3 bases and J gave up 8 bases, with 18 bases separating them. The CDR3 loop reads CASSEGTLIGDEQFF. The CDR3 coding sequence is TGTGCCAGCAGCGAAGGCACTTTAATAGGAGATGAGCAGTTCTTC.

The CDR3 DNA reads TGTGCCAGCAGCTCTACCGGGACAGGCTATGGCTACACCTTC. This gives the protein CASSSTGTGYGYTF. The V and J genes are TRBV9 and TRBJ1-2, with 8 bases identical to TRBD1. This CDR3 region has 14 residues. V lost 4 bases, J lost 4 bases, and 6 bases stayed unmatched. CDR1 is SGDLS and CDR2 is YYNGEE in the germline V gene.

The V and J genes are TRBV19 and TRBJ1-5; D is uncertain. Per germline, CDR1 LNHDA and CDR2 SQIVND (reference sequence). The V end was cut by 4 bases, the J end by 4 bases, with 11 bases between. The CDR3 extends over 14 amino acids. CDR3 sequence (DNA): TGTGCCAGTAGTACTGGACGGTGGAATCAGCCCCAGCATTTT. Translated: CASSTGRWNQPQHF.

This chain links TRBV7-2 with TRBJ2-1; TRBD2 matches at 11 bases. CDR3 length: 12 residues. From germline, CDR1 is SGHTA and CDR2 FQGNSA. Germline trimming cut 4 bases from V and 15 bases from J; bases unmatched to any gene: 5. The CDR3 DNA is TGTGCCAGCAGCTCTAGCGGGGGGCCAGGGTTCTTC. This gives the protein CASSSSGGPGFF.

This chain links TRBV19 with TRBJ1-1; no clear D. Germline V gene sequence: CDR1 LNHDA, CDR2 SQIVND (reference sequence). V lost 3 bases, J lost 0 bases, and 11 bases lay in between. This CDR3 is 15 amino acids long. The CDR3, as DNA: TGTGCCAGTAGTATCGACGGCTACATGAACACTGAAGCTTTCTTT. This codes for CASSIDGYMNTEAFF.

V gene TRBV7-2 combines with J gene TRBJ2-1, with TRBD2 matching over 10 bases. The CDR3 runs 15 residues. With 5 bases clipped from V and 3 bases from J, the junction kept 4 bases outside the gene matches. Looked up from germline, CDR1 is SGHTA and CDR2 is FQGNSA. The CDR3 loop is CASSKTSGYYNEQFF. DNA of the CDR3: TGTGCCAGCAGCAAGACTAGCGGGTACTACAATGAGCAGTTCTTC.

This chain links TRBV24-1 with TRBJ2-5; TRBD2 matches at 7 bases. This CDR3 contains 14 residues. With 9 bases clipped from V and 3 bases from J, the junction kept 9 bases outside the gene matches. From germline, CDR1 is KGHDR and CDR2 SFDVKD. The CDR3 region has the DNA TGTGCCACCGGCGGGTGGGCGGGAGAAGAGACCCAGTACTTC. Translation: CATGGWAGEETQYF.

The chain uses TRBV23-1 and TRBJ2-1, with 9 bases fitting TRBD1. TRBV23-1 belongs to the ORF category, with a function that is uncertain. The J segment lost 7 bases and the V segment lost 4 bases, leaving 5 bases of the junction unmatched. The CDR3 loop spans 14 amino acids. The DNA of the CDR3 is TGCGCCAGCAGTCCGGGACAGGGCGGGAATGAGCAGTTCTTC. This sequence encodes CASSPGQGGNEQFF.

The chain recombines TRBV6-1 with TRBJ1-5; D not certain. In germline, CDR1 is MNHNS, CDR2 SASEGT. This CDR3 contains 15 residues. Trimming shortened V by 0 bases and J by 5 bases, and 11 bases separated the two germline ends. The CDR3 DNA reads as TGTGCCAGCAGTGAAGCGCTAGGCACCTATCAGCCCCAGCATTTT. Its translation is CASSEALGTYQPQHF.

This chain uses TRBV29-1 with TRBJ1-2; D call uncertain. Trimming pared 3 bases from V and 0 bases from J, leaving 5 bases between. Germline V gene data show CDR1 as SQVTM and CDR2 as ANQGSEA. The CDR3 runs to 12 residues. The CDR3 reads CSVDNSNYGYTF. CDR3 in DNA: TGCAGCGTTGATAATTCTAACTATGGCTACACCTTC.

The chain links TRBV11-2 to TRBJ2-7; perhaps TRBD1 as D (5 bases). There are 15 residues in the CDR3. CDR1 is SGHAT and CDR2 is FQNNGV in the germline V gene. V lost 5 bases, J lost 1 base, and 15 bases lay in between. The CDR3 region has the DNA TGTGCCAGCAGCCAAGGGGTTTGGCTTTCCTACGAGCAGTACTTC. Protein product: CASSQGVWLSYEQYF.

The chain employs TRBV25-1 and TRBJ2-5; TRBD1 matches at 7 bases. V lost 6 bases to trimming and J lost 6 bases; unmatched junction nucleotides: 7. The CDR3 contains 13 residues. The germline CDR1 and CDR2 sequences are MGHDK and SYGVNS. The CDR3 sequence is CASRTGSLKTQYF. CDR3 DNA: TGTGCCAGCAGGACAGGGTCGCTGAAGACCCAGTACTTC.

V usage is TRBV28 and J usage is TRBJ1-2, with D perhaps TRBD1 (6 bases). The CDR3 has 12 residues. Trimming pared 7 bases from V and 4 bases from J, leaving 10 bases between. CDR1 MDHEN and CDR2 SYDVKM come from the germline V gene. The CDR3 DNA is TGTGCCAGCATCGGGACACCCTATGGCTACACCTTC. Translation gives CASIGTPYGYTF.

The chain joins TRBV5-1 to TRBJ2-3; unclear D gene. The length of the CDR3 is 15 residues. The V gene's germline CDR1 is SGHRS and CDR2 YFSETQ. Trimming stripped 1 base from V and 4 bases from J, with 13 bases between. CDR3 sequence reads: CASSLNRPQADTQYF. CDR3 sequence (DNA): TGCGCCAGCAGCTTGAATCGCCCCCAAGCAGATACGCAGTATTTT.

The chain employs TRBV7-7 and TRBJ2-1; D possibly corresponds to TRBD2 (5 bases). Germline CDR1 SSHAT, CDR2 FNYEAQ (reference sequence). With 1 base removed from V and 7 bases from J, the gap between germline ends came to 8 bases. The CDR3 totals 13 residues. The CDR3 region is CASSLDTGNEQFF. CDR3 bases: TGTGCCAGCAGCTTAGACACGGGGAATGAGCAGTTCTTC.

V is TRBV27 and J is TRBJ1-6; TRBD1 might be the D (5 bases). The ends were cut back, 2 bases at V and 9 bases at J, with 17 bases in the middle. The V gene's germline CDR1 is MNHEY and CDR2 SMNVEV (reference sequence). This CDR3 has 16 residues. In DNA, the CDR3 is TGTGCCAGCAGTTTACGAGGGGCTGGACCAGGTTCACCCCTCCACTTT. Translated: CASSLRGAGPGSPLHF.

The chain uses TRBV7-2 and TRBJ1-4; D is uncertain. Per the germline V gene, CDR1 is SGHTA and CDR2 is FQGNSA. The germline V and J ends were trimmed by 4 bases and 2 bases, with 11 bases remaining between them. The CDR3 extends over 15 amino acids. This CDR3 reads CASSSPGVTNEKLFF. The CDR3, as DNA: TGTGCCAGCAGCTCCCCCGGGGTGACTAATGAAAAACTGTTTTTT.

Sample share makes this clone medium-sized. This chain connects TRBV27 to TRBJ1-6, with 9 nucleotides matching TRBD1. Germline assignment: CDR1 MNHEY and CDR2 SMNVEV (reference sequence). V trimming: 4 bases; J trimming: 10 bases; junction bases outside the gene matches: 5. The CDR3 is made up of 14 amino acids. The CDR3 is CASSYGQGSSPLHF. The CDR3 nucleotides are TGTGCCAGCAGTTATGGACAGGGGAGCTCACCCCTCCACTTT.

The rearrangement uses TRBV5-4 and TRBJ1-1, with a possible D match to TRBD1 (5 bases). The CDR3 contains 15 residues. From germline, CDR1 is SGHNT and CDR2 YYREEE (reference sequence). Trimming pared 3 bases from V and 0 bases from J, leaving 12 bases between. The CDR3 loop is CASSSGGFMNTEAFF. CDR3 bases: TGTGCCAGCAGCTCCGGGGGGTTCATGAACACTGAAGCTTTCTTT.

A remark on this clone: Other nucleotide sequences from this sample produce the same CDR3. The chain is built from TRBV28 and TRBJ1-2, with D perhaps matching TRBD1 (6 bases). CDR3 size: 14 residues. V lost 4 bases to trimming and J lost 2 bases, with 11 bases between them. Looked up from germline, CDR1 is MDHEN and CDR2 is SYDVKM. The CDR3, as DNA: TGTGCCAGCAGTTCCCCTACAGGGAACTATGGCTACACCTTC. Encoded protein: CASSSPTGNYGYTF.

The chain couples TRBV7-6 to TRBJ2-1; the match to TRBD2 covers 11 bases. V dropped 4 bases and J dropped 5; count of bases not matched to a gene: 4. This CDR3 has 15 amino acids. Per the germline V gene, CDR1 is SGHVS and CDR2 is FNYEAQ. The CDR3 DNA sequence: TGTGCCAGCAGCTCCGGGACTAGCGGCCACAATGAGCAGTTCTTC. Protein product: CASSSGTSGHNEQFF.

This clone was recorded only once. The chain is built from TRBV21-1 and TRBJ1-5. TRBV21-1 is shown as a pseudogene. The CDR3 spans 18 residues. The CDR3 DNA reads as TGTGCCAGCAGCAAAGAAGATAGAAACAAGCCAGAAAATCAGCCCCAGCATTTT. Its translation: CASSKEDRNKPENQPQHF.

V is TRBV23-1 and J is TRBJ2-5; D gene uncertain. TRBV23-1 is an open reading frame, and its role is uncertain. The CDR3 contains 14 residues. Trimming removed 3 bases at V and 2 bases at J, with 10 bases between. The CDR3 sequence is CASSQARRQETQYF. DNA of the CDR3: TGCGCCAGCAGTCAGGCCCGCCGACAAGAGACCCAGTACTTC.

The chain links TRBV5-1 to TRBJ2-7; the D is unclear. Germline V gives CDR1 SGHRS, CDR2 YFSETQ. The CDR3 loop spans 11 amino acids. V gave up 0 bases and J gave up 5 bases, with 3 bases separating them. The CDR3, as DNA: TGCGCCAGCAGCTTGGGGAACGAGCAGTACTTC. Residues: CASSLGNEQYF.

The chain combines TRBV18 with TRBJ2-1; TRBD1 or TRBD2 may be the D gene (5 bases each). V gave up 2 bases and J gave up 9 bases, with 14 bases separating them. CDR3 size: 14 residues. Per the germline V gene, CDR1 is KGHSH and CDR2 is LQKENI. The CDR3 here is CASSPGGMVGEQFF. The DNA of the CDR3 is TGTGCCAGCTCACCAGGGGGAATGGTGGGTGAGCAGTTCTTC.

A few counts support this clone. The chain is built from TRBV4-1 and TRBJ1-4; D not resolved. The CDR3 sequence is 17 residues long. Germline V CDR1 and CDR2: MGHRA, YSYEKL. Trimming took 1 base from V and 5 from J, leaving 17 bases between them. The CDR3, as DNA: TGCGCCAGCAGCCAAGTGGATTTAGGTTTTGCGAATGAAAAACTGTTTTTT. It encodes CASSQVDLGFANEKLFF.

The CDR3: CASKTSGGGGTDTQYF. The CDR3 DNA is TGTGCCAGCAAGACTAGCGGGGGGGGAGGCACAGATACGCAGTATTTT. This rearrangement joins TRBV2 to TRBJ2-3, with 14 bases identical to TRBD2. Germline V gene sequence: CDR1 SNHLY, CDR2 FYNNEI. V lost 7 bases, J lost 1 base, and 4 bases stayed unmatched. CDR3 length equals 16 residues.

This clone occurred a few times. V and J are TRBV19 and TRBJ1-5; D remains unclear. The CDR3 extends over 14 amino acids. CDR1 is LNHDA and CDR2 is SQIVND in the germline V gene (reference sequence). Trimming took off 4 bases at V and 5 bases at J, with 12 bases between the two ends. The CDR3 nucleotides read TGTGCCAGTAGTACACCGGGATCAGATCAGCCCCAGCATTTT. This gives the protein CASSTPGSDQPQHF. Using reference TRBV19 and TRBJ1-5 for the parts outside the CDR3, the full variable domain is DGGITQSPKYLFRKEGQNVTLSCEQNLNHDAMYWYRQDPGQGLRLIYYSQIVNDFQKGDIAEGYSVSREKKESFPLTVTSAQKNPTAFYLCASSTPGSDQPQHFGDGTRLSIL.

The chain is built from TRBV27 and TRBJ2-2; no reliable D call. The CDR3 has 15 amino acids. With 4 bases removed from V and 4 bases from J, the gap between germline ends came to 13 bases. The V gene's germline CDR1 is MNHEY and CDR2 SMNVEV (reference sequence). DNA for the CDR3: TGTGCCAGCAGTTCCCTTCCGGATGGCACCGGGGAGCTGTTTTTT. The encoded protein is CASSSLPDGTGELFF.

This chain connects TRBV18 to TRBJ2-1; possible D gene TRBD1, 6 bases. Trimming pared 1 base from V and 3 bases from J, leaving 7 bases between. CDR1 is KGHSH, CDR2 LQKENI, per germline. The CDR3 runs 14 residues. The CDR3 DNA is TGTGCCAGCTCACCACGGGACATCTACAATGAGCAGTTCTTC. Translation: CASSPRDIYNEQFF.